Included here is one TCR beta chain sequence, with context. 5' RACE with UMI labels generated the TRB cDNA libraries. One entry per CDR3 protein, without DNA, is what TCRdb gives after re-calling the 5' RACE reads. In all, the sample yields around 40,000 distinct CDR3 sequences. This specimen comes from a study of CXCR3-negative and CXCR3-positive naive CD8 T cells. Looking at the study overall: TRB reads totalled about 140 million, about 1.5 +/- 0.3 million per library.

The CDR3 consists of 16 residues. A CD45RO-CCR7+CD27+CD95- phenotype identified naive CD8+ T cells. This chain uses TRBV12-3 or TRBV12-4 with TRBJ2-7; TCRdb outputs TRBD1, but without DNA this stays unchecked. This TCR derives from a human donor in good health. Some clones in this sample may be carry-over from other donors' samples. The sample consisted of naive CXCR3- CD8+ T cells from blood. Subset: CD45RO-CCR7+CD27+CD95- naive CD8+ T cells lacking CXCR3 (TNR3-). The CDR3 protein is CASSFYPWTGTYEQYF.